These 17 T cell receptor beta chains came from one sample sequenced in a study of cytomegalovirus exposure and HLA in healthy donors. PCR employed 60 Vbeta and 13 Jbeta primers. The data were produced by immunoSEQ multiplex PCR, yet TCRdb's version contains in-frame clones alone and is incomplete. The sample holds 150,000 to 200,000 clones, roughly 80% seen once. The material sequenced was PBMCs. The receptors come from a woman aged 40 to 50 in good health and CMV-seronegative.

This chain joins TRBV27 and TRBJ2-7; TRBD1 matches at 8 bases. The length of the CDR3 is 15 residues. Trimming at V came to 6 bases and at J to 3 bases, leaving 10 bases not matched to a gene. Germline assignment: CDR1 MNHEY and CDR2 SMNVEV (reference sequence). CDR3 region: CASSPDRGLLYEQYF. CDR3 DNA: TGTGCCAGCAGCCCAGACAGGGGTTTGCTCTACGAGCAGTACTTC.

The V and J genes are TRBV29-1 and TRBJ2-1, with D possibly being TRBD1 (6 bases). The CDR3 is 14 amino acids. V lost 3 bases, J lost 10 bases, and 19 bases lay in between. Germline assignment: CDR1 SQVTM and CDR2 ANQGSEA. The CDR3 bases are TGCAGCGTTGATTATGGGCAGGGGTATCACGAGCAGTTCTTC. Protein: CSVDYGQGYHEQFF.

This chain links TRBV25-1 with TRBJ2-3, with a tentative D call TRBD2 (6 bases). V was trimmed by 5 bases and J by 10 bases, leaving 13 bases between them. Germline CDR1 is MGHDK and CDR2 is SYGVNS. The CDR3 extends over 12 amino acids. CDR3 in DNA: TGTGCCAGCAGTCGGGCGGAGGGGTCGCAGTATTTT. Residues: CASSRAEGSQYF.

In nucleotides, the CDR3 is TGTGCCAGTAGTGCGTACAGGGTAGAAAACACTGAAGCTTTCTTT. It specifies CASSAYRVENTEAFF. The chain carries TRBV19 and TRBJ1-1; the D gene is possibly TRBD1 (6 bases). The germline CDR1 and CDR2 sequences are LNHDA and SQIVND (reference sequence). The CDR3 is 15 amino acids. Between the trimmed V and J ends, which lost 5 bases and 2 bases, there was a span of 15 bases.

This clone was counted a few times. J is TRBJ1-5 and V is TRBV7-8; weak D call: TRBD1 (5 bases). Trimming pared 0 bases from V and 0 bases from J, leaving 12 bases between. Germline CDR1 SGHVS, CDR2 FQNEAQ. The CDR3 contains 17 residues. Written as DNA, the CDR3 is TGTGCCAGCAGCTTAGCTGTCAGGGCTTATAGCAATCAGCCCCAGCATTTT. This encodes CASSLAVRAYSNQPQHF. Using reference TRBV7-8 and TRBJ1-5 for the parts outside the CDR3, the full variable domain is GAGVSQSPRYKVAKRGQDVALRCDPISGHVSLFWYQQALGQGPEFLTYFQNEAQLDKSGLPSDRFFAERPEGSVSTLKIQRTQQEDSAVYLCASSLAVRAYSNQPQHFGDGTRLSIL.

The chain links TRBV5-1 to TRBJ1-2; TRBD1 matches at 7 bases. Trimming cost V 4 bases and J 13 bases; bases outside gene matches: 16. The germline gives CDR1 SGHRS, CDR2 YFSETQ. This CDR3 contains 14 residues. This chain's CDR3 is CASSPQGQEKLLTF. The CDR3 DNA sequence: TGCGCCAGCAGCCCGCAAGGACAGGAGAAGCTTCTCACCTTC.

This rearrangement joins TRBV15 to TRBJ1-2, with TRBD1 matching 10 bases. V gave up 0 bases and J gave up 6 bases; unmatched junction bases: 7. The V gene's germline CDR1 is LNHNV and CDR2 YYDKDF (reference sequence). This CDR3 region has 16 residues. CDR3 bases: TGTGCCACCAGCAGAGATTGGTGGACAGGGGGTAATGGCTACACCTTC. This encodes CATSRDWWTGGNGYTF.

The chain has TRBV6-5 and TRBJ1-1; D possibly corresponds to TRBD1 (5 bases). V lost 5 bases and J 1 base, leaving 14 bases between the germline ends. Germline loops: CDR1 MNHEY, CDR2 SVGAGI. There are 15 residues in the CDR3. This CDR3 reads CASSRTPHGNTEAFF. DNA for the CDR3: TGTGCCAGCAGTCGGACACCCCACGGGAACACTGAAGCTTTCTTT.

The DNA of the CDR3 is TGTGCCAGCAGTTTGGCTCGGGCAGGGGGCTACGAGCAGTACTTC. Translated: CASSLARAGGYEQYF. This chain joins TRBV28 and TRBJ2-7; 7 nucleotides line up with TRBD1. Trimming cost V 3 bases and J 3 bases; bases outside gene matches: 8. This CDR3 contains 15 residues. The germline V gene has CDR1 MDHEN and CDR2 SYDVKM.

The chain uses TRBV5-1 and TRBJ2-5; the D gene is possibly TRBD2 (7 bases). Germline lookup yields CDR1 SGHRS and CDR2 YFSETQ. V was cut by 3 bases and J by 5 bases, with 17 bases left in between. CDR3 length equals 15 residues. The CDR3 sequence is CASSSGGATRETQYF. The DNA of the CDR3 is TGCGCCAGCAGCTCTGGGGGGGCTACCCGGGAGACCCAGTACTTC. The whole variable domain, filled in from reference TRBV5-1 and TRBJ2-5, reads KAGVTQTPRYLIKTRGQQVTLSCSPISGHRSVSWYQQTPGQGLQFLFEYFSETQRNKGNFPGRFSGRQFSNSRSEMNVSTLELGDSALYLCASSSGGATRETQYFGPGTRLLVL.

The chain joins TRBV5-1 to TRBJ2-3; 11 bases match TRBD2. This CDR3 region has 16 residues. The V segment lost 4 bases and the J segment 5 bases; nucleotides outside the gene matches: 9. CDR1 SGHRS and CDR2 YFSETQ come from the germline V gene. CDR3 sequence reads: CASSTSGGRGGDTQYF. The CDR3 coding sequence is TGCGCCAGCAGCACTAGCGGGGGCCGAGGGGGAGATACGCAGTATTTT.

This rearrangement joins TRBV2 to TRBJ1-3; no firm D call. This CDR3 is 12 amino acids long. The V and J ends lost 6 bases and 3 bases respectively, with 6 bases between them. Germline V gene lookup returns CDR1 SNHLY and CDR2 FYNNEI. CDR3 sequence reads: CASRIVGNTIYF. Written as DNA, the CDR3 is TGTGCCAGCAGAATCGTTGGAAACACCATATATTTT.

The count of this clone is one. In DNA, the CDR3 is TGCGCCAGCAGCTTGATGGCAGCGCCATCCAACACTGAAGCTTTCTTT. Residues: CASSLMAAPSNTEAFF. The genes are TRBV5-1 and TRBJ1-1; D uncertain. Germline V lookup: CDR1 SGHRS, CDR2 YFSETQ. The CDR3 has 16 amino acids. The V and J ends lost 1 base and 2 bases respectively, with 15 bases between them. Based on the CDR3 plus reference TRBV5-1 and TRBJ1-1, the full variable domain is KAGVTQTPRYLIKTRGQQVTLSCSPISGHRSVSWYQQTPGQGLQFLFEYFSETQRNKGNFPGRFSGRQFSNSRSEMNVSTLELGDSALYLCASSLMAAPSNTEAFFGQGTRLTVV.

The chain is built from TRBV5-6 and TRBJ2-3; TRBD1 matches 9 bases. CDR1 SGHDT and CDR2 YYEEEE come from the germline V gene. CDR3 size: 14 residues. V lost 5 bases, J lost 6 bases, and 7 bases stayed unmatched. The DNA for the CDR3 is TGTGCCAGCAGTCCAACTGGACAGGGGGATACGCAGTATTTT. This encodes CASSPTGQGDTQYF.

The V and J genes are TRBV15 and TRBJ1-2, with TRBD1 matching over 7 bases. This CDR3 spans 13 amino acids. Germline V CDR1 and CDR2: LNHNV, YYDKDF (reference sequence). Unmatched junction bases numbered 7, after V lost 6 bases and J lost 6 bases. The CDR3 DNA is TGTGCCACCAGGCCAACAGGGGTCGATGGCTACACCTTC. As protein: CATRPTGVDGYTF.

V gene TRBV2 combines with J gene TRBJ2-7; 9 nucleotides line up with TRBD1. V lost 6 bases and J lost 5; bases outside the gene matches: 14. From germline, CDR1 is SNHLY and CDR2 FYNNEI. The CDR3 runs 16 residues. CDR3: CASRDVAGTGRHEQYF. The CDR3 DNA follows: TGTGCCAGCAGGGATGTCGCAGGGACAGGGCGTCACGAGCAGTACTTC. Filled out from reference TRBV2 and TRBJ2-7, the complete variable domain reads EPEVTQTPSHQVTQMGQEVILRCVPISNHLYFYWYRQILGQKVEFLVSFYNNEISEKSEIFDDQFSVERPDGSNFTLKIRSTKLEDSAMYFCASRDVAGTGRHEQYFGPGTRLTVT.

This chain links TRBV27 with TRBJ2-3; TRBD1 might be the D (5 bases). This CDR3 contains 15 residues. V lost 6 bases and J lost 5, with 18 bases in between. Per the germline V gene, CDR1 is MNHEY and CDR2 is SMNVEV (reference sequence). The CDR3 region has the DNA TGTGCCAGCAGCCGTCTACCCCAGGGCGGAGATACGCAGTATTTT. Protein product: CASSRLPQGGDTQYF.